A selection of T cell receptor beta chains follows, all from one sample in a study of T-cell memory formation after mild COVID-19. TCRdb re-called the 5' RACE reads through MiXCR, storing one row per CDR3 protein. Of around 400,000 distinct CDR3 sequences listed, 20% to 25% were seen once; the top ten hold around 9.5%. The sequencing sample was made of PBMCs or a T cell subset sorted from them (not recorded which). Receptor source: an adult woman who had mild COVID-19 (a few samples of this study predate the infection). Cell type and time point are not known. Both conserved end residues are part of each CDR3. The order of the fields is J gene, clone size, V gene, D gene, CDR3 DNA, CDR3 protein. D genes are given only for firm matches. Clone size appears in some rows only: once, few, many, or a class for an expanded clone.

>TRBJ2-7|few|TRBV20-1|NA
TGCAGTGCTAGGGCACAGGGAATTTCCCCCTACTACGAGCAGTACTTC
CSARAQGISPYYEQYF
>TRBJ1-1|few|TRBV29-1|NA
TGCAGCGTATGCAGGGTTTTGAACACTGAAGCTTTCTTT
CSVCRVLNTEAFF
>TRBJ2-7|NA|TRBV20-1|NA
TGCAGTGCCAGAGACAGTACCTACGAGCAGTACTTC
CSARDSTYEQYF
>TRBJ1-3|NA|TRBV7-8|NA
TGTGCCAGCAGCTTAGTCGGCAGTAGGGGAAACACCATATATTTT
CASSLVGSRGNTIYF
>TRBJ2-7|NA|TRBV20-1|TRBD1
TGCAGTGCTCCTCCGGGACAGGGTTTCGAGCAGTACTTC
CSAPPGQGFEQYF
>TRBJ2-5|once|TRBV5-6|TRBD2
TGTGCCAGCAGCGGGGGACTAGCGGGGGGGCCAGGACCGCAAGAGACCCAGTACTTC
CASSGGLAGGPGPQETQYF
>TRBJ2-3|NA|TRBV5-1|TRBD1
TGCGCCAGCAGCTTAGGACAGGGCCCAGGGGATACGCAGTATTTT
CASSLGQGPGDTQYF
>TRBJ2-5|few|TRBV7-8|NA
TGTGCCAGCAGCTTAGCCCCACAAGTGAGAGAGACCCAGTACTTC
CASSLAPQVRETQYF
>TRBJ2-5|many|TRBV12-3/TRBV12-4|TRBD2
TGTGCCAGCAGTCGGATCGGGAGGGAGACCCAGTACTTC
CASSRIGRETQYF
>TRBJ1-2|NA|TRBV9|NA
TGTGCCAGCAGCCGGGACCCTTTTTCCTATGGCTACACCTTC
CASSRDPFSYGYTF
>TRBJ2-1|NA|TRBV5-1|TRBD1
TGCGCCAGCAGCCCCGACAGGGCCGCCTACAATGAGCAGTTCTTC
CASSPDRAAYNEQFF
>TRBJ2-2|many|TRBV5-1|TRBD2
TGCGCCAGCAGCTTGGGACTAGCGGGAAACACCGGGGAGCTGTTTTTT
CASSLGLAGNTGELFF
>TRBJ2-7|few|TRBV4-3|TRBD2
TGCGCCAGCAGCGAAGGGAGGGAGTACGAGCAGTACTTC
CASSEGREYEQYF
>TRBJ1-1|few|TRBV23-1|NA
TGCGCCAGCAGTCAATCTCGGAAGGTATCCCGCCCAAACACTGAAGCTTTCTTT
CASSQSRKVSRPNTEAFF
>TRBJ2-5|NA|TRBV6-6|TRBD1
TGTGCCAGCAGTTATCATGGGACAGGGCAAGAGACCCAGTACTTC
CASSYHGTGQETQYF
>TRBJ2-1|many|TRBV7-2|NA
TGTGCCAGCAGCTTAGCGGTGGAAGGACTACGCAATGAGCAGTTCTTC
CASSLAVEGLRNEQFF
>TRBJ2-3|once|TRBV7-2|TRBD2
TGTGCCAGCAGCTTAGGTTTGGCGGGGGCGCAGTATTTT
CASSLGLAGAQYF
>TRBJ2-7|few|TRBV29-1|NA
TGCAGCGTCGCCCGGCGGAGCCAGTACTTC
CSVARRSQYF
>TRBJ2-5|NA|TRBV12-3/TRBV12-4|TRBD2
TGTGCCAGCAGTGACGACCTGGGAGGGGAGACCCAGTACTTC
CASSDDLGGETQYF
>TRBJ1-2|NA|TRBV9|TRBD1
TGTGCCAGCAGCGTAGACGGACAGGGAGAGTATGGCTACACCTTC
CASSVDGQGEYGYTF
>TRBJ1-2|NA|TRBV12-5|TRBD1
TGTGCTAGTGGTACCGGGACAGGGGGCTCTGGCTACACCTTC
CASGTGTGGSGYTF
>TRBJ2-1|NA|TRBV5-1|NA
TGCGCCAGCAGCTTCGGACAGATCTACAATGAGCAGTTCTTC
CASSFGQIYNEQFF
>TRBJ1-2|NA|TRBV20-1|TRBD1
TGCAGTGCTATGACGGGACAGTCCATTAACTATGGCTACACCTTC
CSAMTGQSINYGYTF
>TRBJ2-5|NA|TRBV10-3|NA
TGTGCCATCAGCGAAACACCGCAGTACCAAGAGACCCAGTACTTC
CAISETPQYQETQYF
>TRBJ2-5|NA|TRBV19|NA
TGTGCCAGTAGCCAACGGCCGGGTCCGGAGACCCAGTACTTC
CASSQRPGPETQYF
>TRBJ2-1|few|TRBV29-1|TRBD2
TGCAGCGTGTCTGAGCGGGAAGGGTTCTTC
CSVSEREGFF
>TRBJ1-2|few|TRBV20-1|TRBD1
TGCAGTGCGAGAACCGGGACAGGGGCCAACTATGGCTACACCTTC
CSARTGTGANYGYTF
>TRBJ2-6|NA|TRBV5-1|NA
TGCGCCAGCAGCTCACAGGGAGGGTCTGGGGCCAACGTCCTGACTTTC
CASSSQGGSGANVLTF
>TRBJ1-4|NA|TRBV19|TRBD1
TGTGCCAGTAGAACAGGGGACGAAAAACTGTTTTTT
CASRTGDEKLFF
>TRBJ2-1|NA|TRBV20-1|NA
TGCAGTGCTAGTAGGGGGGCCAATGAGCAGTTCTTC
CSASRGANEQFF
>TRBJ2-5|NA|TRBV7-2|TRBD2
TGTGCCAGCAGCTTACGATCCCGGACTAGCGGCCAAGAGACCCAGTACTTC
CASSLRSRTSGQETQYF
>TRBJ2-1|NA|TRBV7-8|NA
TGTGCCAGCAGCATCCGGGACCTAGCCCCCAATGAGCAGTTCTTC
CASSIRDLAPNEQFF
>TRBJ2-6|few|TRBV7-2|NA
TGTGCCAGCAGCCCTCGACAGATTCGAATCTCTGGGGCCAACGTCCTGACTTTC
CASSPRQIRISGANVLTF
>TRBJ2-1|NA|TRBV6-1|NA
TGTGCCAGCAGTGAAGTGGGAGGGGGGGCCCCCTACAATGAGCAGTTCTTC
CASSEVGGGAPYNEQFF
>TRBJ2-1|few|TRBV7-9|TRBD2
TGTGCCAGCAGCACTCCCGGGACTACGAATAGAAATGAGCAGTTCTTC
CASSTPGTTNRNEQFF
>TRBJ1-2|few|TRBV30|NA
TGTGCCTTTGGGAGACAGACCTCTAACTATGGCTACACCTTC
CAFGRQTSNYGYTF
>TRBJ2-7|few|TRBV4-1|NA
TGCGCCAGCAGCCAAGATGGAGCGGGCTCCTACGAGCAGTACTTC
CASSQDGAGSYEQYF
>TRBJ2-1|few|TRBV29-1|TRBD2
TGCAGCGTGGTAGCGGGAGGGAATGAGCAGTTCTTC
CSVVAGGNEQFF
>TRBJ2-1|NA|TRBV12-3/TRBV12-4|NA
TGTGCCAGCAGCCCACCATTCGGTGAGCAGTTCTTC
CASSPPFGEQFF
>TRBJ1-5|NA|TRBV4-2|NA
TGTGCCAGCAGCCCCCGGGACAATAGCAATCAGCCCCAGCATTTT
CASSPRDNSNQPQHF
>TRBJ2-1|few|TRBV29-1|TRBD1
TGCAGCGTTCCCCGGGACAGCTCCTACAATGAGCAGTTCTTC
CSVPRDSSYNEQFF
>TRBJ1-2|NA|TRBV20-1|TRBD1
TGCAGTGCTAGAGACCCCGTGCAGGGGGAGTTTAACTATGGCTACACCTTC
CSARDPVQGEFNYGYTF
>TRBJ2-3|few|TRBV14|NA
TGTGCCAGCAGCCAAGTTCGTTCAGGGGGCACAGATACGCAGTATTTT
CASSQVRSGGTDTQYF
>TRBJ2-5|NA|TRBV4-2|TRBD2
TGTGCCAGCAGCCGTTACGGGACTAGCGGCCAAGAGACCCAGTACTTC
CASSRYGTSGQETQYF
>TRBJ2-1|NA|TRBV11-2|NA
TGTGCCAGCAGCTTTCTGTTGGCCGATCCTTTATTC
CASSFLLADPLF
>TRBJ2-2|NA|TRBV4-3|NA
TGCGCCAGCAGCCAAGCTGAGGACGGGGAGCTGTTTTTT
CASSQAEDGELFF
>TRBJ1-5|few|TRBV11-2|NA
TGTGCCAGCAGCTTAGATTCATCCGTAGGGTCCAATCAGCCCCAGCATTTT
CASSLDSSVGSNQPQHF
>TRBJ2-1|NA|TRBV9|TRBD2
TGTGCCAGCAGCCCCCCTGCGGGGGGACTAGGTACTGAGCAGTTCTTC
CASSPPAGGLGTEQFF
>TRBJ2-2|NA|TRBV2|NA
TGTGCCAGCAGCCCCGGGGGCGCGGGCACCGGGGAGCTGTTTTTT
CASSPGGAGTGELFF
>TRBJ2-3|NA|TRBV18|TRBD1
TGTGCCAGCTCACGCGCTCCGGGACAGAGCTTAGATACGCAGTATTTT
CASSRAPGQSLDTQYF
>TRBJ2-7|few|TRBV7-2|TRBD2
TGTGCCAGCAGCTCATCCACCGGCGGGAGAAGCGAGCAGTACTTC
CASSSSTGGRSEQYF
>TRBJ2-1|NA|TRBV5-8|NA
TGTGCCAGCAGCTTGGAACAGGGTAGGAACAATGAGCAGTTCTTC
CASSLEQGRNNEQFF
>TRBJ1-1|once|TRBV4-3|NA
TGCGCCAGCAGCCAAGATTATAAAGGGAAGAACACTGAAGCTTTCTTT
CASSQDYKGKNTEAFF
>TRBJ2-7|many|TRBV20-1|TRBD1
TGCAGTGCTAGAAGACCTGGACAGGACTACGAGCAGTACTTC
CSARRPGQDYEQYF
>TRBJ2-7|NA|TRBV6-2/TRBV6-3|TRBD2
TGTGCCAGCAGTTCTGCCATAGCGGGAGGAGCCTACGAGCAGTACTTC
CASSSAIAGGAYEQYF
>TRBJ2-3|NA|TRBV24-1|NA
TGTGCCACCAGTTGGTCCGGCGGAGGAGCAGATACGCAGTATTTT
CATSWSGGGADTQYF
>TRBJ1-6|NA|TRBV7-2|NA
TGTGCCAGCAGCCAACATGGACGGAGCAATTCACCCCTCCACTTT
CASSQHGRSNSPLHF
>TRBJ2-7|few|TRBV9|NA
TGTGCCAGCAGCGTACAGGACAGTCGCTACGAGCAGTACTTC
CASSVQDSRYEQYF
>TRBJ1-1|NA|TRBV10-2|NA
TGCGCCAGCAGAAAAGGGATGAACACTGAAGCTTTCTTT
CASRKGMNTEAFF